This paragraph covers one T cell receptor (beta chain) sequence. The sample originates from a study of OX40 agonist ivuxolimab in advanced cancers. Trimming removed 2 bases at V and 5 bases at J, with 16 bases between. The CDR3 consists of 15 residues. Germline CDR1 is SGDLS and CDR2 is YYNGEE. The data were produced by immunoSEQ multiplex PCR, yet TCRdb's version contains in-frame clones alone and is incomplete. The table has about 89,000 clones, roughly 90% seen once; the top ten hold approximately 0.26%. The TCR was taken from an adult with an advanced solid tumor such as melanoma, head and neck, liver or kidney cancer. The V call is TRBV9, the J call TRBJ1-1, with D perhaps TRBD1 (6 bases). The sample here was CD4+ or CD8+ T cells sorted from blood, taken in a trial of the OX40 agonist ivuxolimab. This chain's CDR3 is CASSVHGGEGTEAFF. CDR3 coding DNA: TGTGCCAGCAGCGTCCACGGGGGCGAGGGAACTGAAGCTTTCTTT.